The clone carrying this T cell receptor (beta chain) was observed a handful of times. Its matching antigen is unknown. The data were obtained in a study of response to subunit inactivated influenza vaccine. General study findings and limits: The authors suggested that few new T cells are recruited per seasonal influenza vaccination.

TCRdb re-called the RT-PCR reads through MiXCR, storing one row per CDR3 protein. The sample has hundreds of thousands of distinct CDR3 sequences; around a sixth are singletons. V was pared by 3 bases and J by 11 bases, with 14 bases between. The CDR3 has 13 residues. The V gene's germline CDR1 is SGDLS and CDR2 YYNGEE. The sample here was PBMCs from blood, taken roughly 12 days after vaccination. The receptor's source is a man aged 50 to 59 who received an inactivated influenza vaccine. The chain couples TRBV9 to TRBJ1-4; possibly TRBD1 for D (5 bases). For the CDR3, the DNA is TGTGCCAGCAGCGCCCAGGCCGAGGGGAAACTGTTTTTT. Protein: CASSAQAEGKLFF.